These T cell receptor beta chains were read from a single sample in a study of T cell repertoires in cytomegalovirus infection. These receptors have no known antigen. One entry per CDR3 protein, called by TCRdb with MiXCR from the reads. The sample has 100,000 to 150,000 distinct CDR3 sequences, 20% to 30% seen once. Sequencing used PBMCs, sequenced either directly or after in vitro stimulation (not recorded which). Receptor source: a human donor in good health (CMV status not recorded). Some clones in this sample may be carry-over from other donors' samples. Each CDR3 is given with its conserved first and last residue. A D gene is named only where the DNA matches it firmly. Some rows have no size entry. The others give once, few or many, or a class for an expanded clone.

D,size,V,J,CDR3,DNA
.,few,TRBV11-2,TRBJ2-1,CASRKTGIMAYNEQFF,TGTGCCAGCAGGAAAACAGGTATTATGGCTTACAATGAGCAGTTCTTC
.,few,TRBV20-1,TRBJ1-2,CSAETPGLYGYTF,TGCAGTGCCGAAACCCCAGGATTGTATGGCTACACCTTC
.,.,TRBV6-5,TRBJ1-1,CASSYGGWNSNTEAFF,TGTGCCAGCAGTTACGGGGGGTGGAATTCGAACACTGAAGCTTTCTTT
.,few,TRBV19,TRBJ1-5,CASSISMERARVGNQPQHF,TGTGCCAGTAGTATAAGTATGGAGCGGGCCAGAGTCGGCAATCAGCCCCAGCATTTT
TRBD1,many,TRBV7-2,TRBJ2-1,CASSLRGQGGYNEQFF,TGTGCCAGCAGCTTAAGGGGACAGGGTGGATACAATGAGCAGTTCTTC
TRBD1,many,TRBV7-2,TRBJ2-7,CASSLVADRYYEQYF,TGTGCCAGCAGCTTAGTCGCGGACAGGTACTACGAGCAGTACTTC
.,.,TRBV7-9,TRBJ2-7,CASSQTGMYEQYF,TGTGCCAGCAGCCAAACAGGGATGTACGAGCAGTACTTC
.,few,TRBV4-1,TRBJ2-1,CASSQVTGRDAYNEQFF,TGCGCCAGCAGCCAAGTTACGGGGAGAGATGCCTACAATGAGCAGTTCTTC
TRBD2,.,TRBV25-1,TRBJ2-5,CASSEAPGTSGEETQYF,TGTGCCAGCAGTGAGGCCCCCGGGACTAGCGGGGAAGAGACCCAGTACTTC
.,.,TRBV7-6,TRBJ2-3,CASSFSPDSSTDTQYF,TGTGCCAGCAGCTTTTCCCCGGACTCTAGCACAGATACGCAGTATTTT
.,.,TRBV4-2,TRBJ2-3,CASSPRTGDGTDTQYF,TGTGCCAGCAGCCCACGAACGGGAGACGGCACAGATACGCAGTATTTT
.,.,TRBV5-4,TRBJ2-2,CASSMPRGGDTGELFF,TGTGCCAGCAGCATGCCTAGGGGAGGCGACACCGGGGAGCTGTTTTTT
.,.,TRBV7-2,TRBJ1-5,CASSQGQGILQPQHF,TGTGCCAGCAGTCAGGGGCAGGGGATACTTCAGCCCCAGCATTTT
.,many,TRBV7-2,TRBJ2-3,CASRRTSTDTQYF,TGTGCCAGCAGACGAACTAGCACAGATACGCAGTATTTT
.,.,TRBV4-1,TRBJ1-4,CASSRILGPEDEKLFF,TGCGCCAGCAGCCGGATTCTGGGCCCCGAGGACGAAAAACTGTTTTTT
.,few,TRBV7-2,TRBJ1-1,CASSSGYEAFF,TGTGCCAGCAGCTCGGGATATGAAGCTTTCTTT
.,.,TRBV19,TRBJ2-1,CATGGGAPQFF,TGTGCCACCGGCGGCGGGGCCCCGCAGTTCTTC
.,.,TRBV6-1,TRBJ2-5,CASTPDGGETQYF,TGTGCCAGCACCCCAGATGGGGGAGAGACCCAGTACTTC
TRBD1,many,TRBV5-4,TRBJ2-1,CASSSGTGSYNEQFF,TGTGCCAGCAGCTCCGGGACAGGGTCCTACAATGAGCAGTTCTTC
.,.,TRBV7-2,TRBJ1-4,CASSLEAATNEKLFF,TGTGCCAGCAGCTTAGAAGCGGCAACTAATGAAAAACTGTTTTTT
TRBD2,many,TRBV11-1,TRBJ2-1,CASSFTSGSDNEQFF,TGTGCCAGCAGCTTTACTAGCGGGAGTGACAATGAGCAGTTCTTC
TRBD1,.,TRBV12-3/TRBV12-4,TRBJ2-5,CASSSTGGAIETQYF,TGTGCCAGCAGTTCAACAGGGGGCGCGATAGAGACCCAGTACTTC
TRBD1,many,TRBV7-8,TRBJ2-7,CASRPGTGGVYEQYF,TGTGCCAGCAGGCCAGGGACAGGGGGCGTCTACGAGCAGTACTTC
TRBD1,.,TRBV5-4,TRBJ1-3,CASSLEGQGATISGNTIYF,TGTGCCAGCAGCTTGGAGGGACAGGGGGCCACTATCTCTGGAAACACCATATATTTT
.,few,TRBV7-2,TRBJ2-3,CASSLGLRTDTQYF,TGTGCCAGCAGCTTGGGACTTCGCACAGATACGCAGTATTTT
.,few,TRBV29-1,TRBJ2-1,CSGTYEMYNEQFF,TGCAGCGGAACATATGAAATGTACAATGAGCAGTTCTTC
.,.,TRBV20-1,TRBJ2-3,CSAKFRGTDTQYF,TGCAGTGCTAAGTTCAGGGGCACAGATACGCAGTATTTT
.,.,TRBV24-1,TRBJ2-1,CATSVTPAGASYNEQFF,TGTGCCACCAGTGTCACTCCGGCTGGTGCGTCCTACAATGAGCAGTTCTTC
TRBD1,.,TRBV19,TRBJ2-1,CASSIVDRGNEQFF,TGTGCCAGTAGTATAGTAGACAGGGGCAATGAGCAGTTCTTC
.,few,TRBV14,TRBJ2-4,CASSQLGGSAKNIQYF,TGTGCCAGCAGCCAACTGGGAGGATCAGCCAAAAACATTCAGTACTTC
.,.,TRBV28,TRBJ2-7,CASSHPHTHRYEQYF,TGTGCCAGCAGCCATCCCCACACGCATCGCTACGAGCAGTACTTC
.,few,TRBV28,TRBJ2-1,CASSLHLLASSYNEQFF,TGTGCCAGCAGTTTACACCTTCTAGCGTCCAGCTACAATGAGCAGTTCTTC
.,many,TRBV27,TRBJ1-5,CASSHHAGGNQPQHF,TGTGCCAGCAGTCACCATGCGGGGGGCAATCAGCCCCAGCATTTT
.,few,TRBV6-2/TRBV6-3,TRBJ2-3,CASSQVTDTQYF,TGTGCCAGCAGCCAAGTCACAGATACGCAGTATTTT
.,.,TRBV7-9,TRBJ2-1,CASSFTREHRNEQFF,TGTGCCAGCAGCTTTACCCGGGAGCATCGCAATGAGCAGTTCTTC
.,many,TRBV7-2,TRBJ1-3,CASSPLGNSIGNSGNTIYF,TGTGCCAGCAGTCCCCTCGGGAACTCGATTGGAAACTCTGGAAACACCATATATTTT
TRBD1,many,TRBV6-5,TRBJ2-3,CASSTGTGGWGSSRGDTDTQYF,TGTGCCAGCAGCACCGGGACAGGGGGCTGGGGGAGTTCCCGGGGGGACACAGATACGCAGTATTTT